Listed below are T cell receptor beta chains from one sample, sequenced in a study of T-cell memory formation after mild COVID-19. TCRdb reprocessed the 5' RACE reads via MiXCR and lists one record per CDR3 protein. The data hold around 450,000 distinct CDR3 sequences, with 15% to 20% observed a single time. Sequences were obtained from PBMCs or a T cell subset sorted from them (not recorded which). All receptors derive from an adult woman who had mild COVID-19 (a few samples of this study predate the infection). Cell type and time point are not known. Each CDR3 is given with its conserved first and last residue. The D gene is left open where the match is weak. Clone size appears in some rows only: once, few, many, or a class for an expanded clone.

TRBJ2-7	.	TRBV7-2	few	TGTGCCAGCAGCTTAGATCCGGGTGGGGACTACGAGCAGTACTTC	CASSLDPGGDYEQYF
TRBJ1-2	.	TRBV5-1	few	TGCGCCAGCAGCTTGTTTGAAAACTATGGCTACACCTTC	CASSLFENYGYTF
TRBJ1-2	.	TRBV5-8	.	TGTGCCAGCAGCCGAACAACTAACTATGGCTACACCTTC	CASSRTTNYGYTF
TRBJ1-2	.	TRBV12-3/TRBV12-4	many	TGTGCCAGCAGTTTGGCAGAGAACTATGGCTACACCTTC	CASSLAENYGYTF
TRBJ2-3	.	TRBV7-6	few	TGTGCCAGCAGCTTAGAAAGGCCGAGCACAGATACGCAGTATTTT	CASSLERPSTDTQYF
TRBJ2-1	.	TRBV24-1	few	TGTGCCACCAGTGATTTTAGGGGTAGTGAGCAGTTCTTC	CATSDFRGSEQFF
TRBJ2-2	TRBD1	TRBV7-3	.	TGTGCCAGCAGCTTAGGACAGGACCGCACCGGGGAGCTGTTTTTT	CASSLGQDRTGELFF
TRBJ1-2	TRBD1	TRBV18	.	TGTGCCAGCTCACCACGTGACAGGGGGCAATCAGGGGGCTACACCTTC	CASSPRDRGQSGGYTF
TRBJ1-1	.	TRBV27	.	TGTGCCAGCACCTCCGTTACTTTAAACACTGAAGCTTTCTTT	CASTSVTLNTEAFF
TRBJ2-1	.	TRBV15	.	TGTGCCACCAGCAGAGGTTATAGCGTGATTGAGCAGTTCTTC	CATSRGYSVIEQFF
TRBJ2-3	.	TRBV20-1	few	TGCAGTGCTAGCCACACAGATACGCAGTATTTT	CSASHTDTQYF
TRBJ2-1	TRBD2	TRBV4-3	.	TGCGCCAGCAGCCAAATCGCCGGGACTAGCGGGAGCGATGAGCAGTTCTTC	CASSQIAGTSGSDEQFF
TRBJ1-6	.	TRBV7-2	few	TGTGCCAGCAGCTTAGAAGTGGGTACCCTCCACTTT	CASSLEVGTLHF
TRBJ1-1	.	TRBV2	.	TGTGCCAGCAGGGCCCCCCAGACCGCATCGAACGAAGCTTTCTTT	CASRAPQTASNEAFF
TRBJ2-2	TRBD2	TRBV24-1	.	TGTGCCACCAGTGAGACGGGAGGGGTGAACACCGGGGAGCTGTTTTTT	CATSETGGVNTGELFF
TRBJ1-3	.	TRBV5-1	.	TGCGCCAGCAGGGAGAAGGGACACCCGACTGGAAACACCATATATTTT	CASREKGHPTGNTIYF
TRBJ2-1	.	TRBV30	few	TGTGCCTGGAGTCCCGTGAGCCGGGGTGAGCAGTTCTTC	CAWSPVSRGEQFF
TRBJ2-1	.	TRBV27	.	TGTGCCAGCAGTTTAAGGCTAGCCAAATACAATGAGCAGTTCTTC	CASSLRLAKYNEQFF
TRBJ2-7	TRBD2	TRBV14	.	TGTGCCAGCAGCCGCCGCGGGAGGGTCTACGAGCAGTACTTC	CASSRRGRVYEQYF
TRBJ2-1	.	TRBV6-2/TRBV6-3	few	TGTGCCAGCAGTTACTCGAGACAGTCAGTGAGGTACAATGAGCAGTTCTTC	CASSYSRQSVRYNEQFF
TRBJ1-1	.	TRBV10-3	few	TGTGCCATCAGTGAGCAGGGAGAGTCCACTGAAGCTTTCTTT	CAISEQGESTEAFF
TRBJ1-2	.	TRBV5-1	.	TGCGCCAGCAGCGAAAACTTTGGGGGACCCGTAGGCTACACCTTC	CASSENFGGPVGYTF
TRBJ2-3	TRBD2	TRBV15	.	TGTGCCACCAGCAGAGTGGGGAGGGAGGGCCACGATACGCAGTATTTT	CATSRVGREGHDTQYF
TRBJ2-3	.	TRBV7-8	few	TGTGCCAGCAGCTTCCCTCGGGGCCCCCTACCTGGACACTCCACAGATACGCAGTATTTT	CASSFPRGPLPGHSTDTQYF
TRBJ1-2	TRBD1	TRBV4-1	.	TGCGCCAGCAGCCAAGGACAGGGGGTAGGCTACACCTTC	CASSQGQGVGYTF
TRBJ1-5	TRBD1	TRBV27	.	TGTGCCAGCACCCGGACAGGGGGCGGGCATCAGCCCCAGCATTTT	CASTRTGGGHQPQHF
TRBJ1-1	.	TRBV18	few	TGTGCCAGCTCACCGCTGATAGAGAACACTGAAGCTTTCTTT	CASSPLIENTEAFF
TRBJ1-2	.	TRBV11-2	.	TGTGCCAGCGGAACGAGAATGTTCGCTTTCTTC	CASGTRMFAFF
TRBJ2-7	TRBD1	TRBV10-3	.	TGTGCCATCAGTGACCCCGGGACAGGGTCCTACGAGCAGTACTTC	CAISDPGTGSYEQYF
TRBJ2-3	TRBD1	TRBV2	.	TGTGCCAGCAGTGTACCTCGGGACAGGGGATCTAGCACAGATACGCAGTATTTT	CASSVPRDRGSSTDTQYF
TRBJ2-1	.	TRBV5-1	few	TGCGCCAGCAGCTTGGGTACAGGAATGTACAATGAGCAGTTCTTC	CASSLGTGMYNEQFF
TRBJ2-7	TRBD2	TRBV7-9	.	TGTGCCAGCAGTCTCACTAGCGGGAGGGACGAGCAGTACTTC	CASSLTSGRDEQYF
TRBJ2-1	TRBD2	TRBV5-4	few	TGTGCCAGCAGCTTGGTTTTACTAGCGGGAAGTTTCAATGAGCAGTTCTTC	CASSLVLLAGSFNEQFF
TRBJ1-2	.	TRBV15	many	TGTGCCACCAGCAGAGGGACTAACTATGGCTACACCTTC	CATSRGTNYGYTF
TRBJ2-3	.	TRBV20-1	.	TGCAGTGCTAGAGATCGACGGGCCTATAGCACAGATACGCAGTATTTT	CSARDRRAYSTDTQYF
TRBJ2-1	TRBD2	TRBV2	.	TGTGCCAGCAGTAGTCCTAGCGGGAGGGCCGGCAATGAGCAGTTCTTC	CASSSPSGRAGNEQFF
TRBJ2-2	.	TRBV9	few	TGTGCCAGCAGCGCGAGGGGGGGCGCGAACGCCGGGGAGCTGTTTTTT	CASSARGGANAGELFF
TRBJ2-7	.	TRBV29-1	few	TGCAGCGTTGAAGAGGTGCAGGGCGGATCCTACGAGCAGTACTTC	CSVEEVQGGSYEQYF
TRBJ2-7	.	TRBV5-1	.	TGCGCCAGCAGCAACTCGGCCGCAGGGCCGGGCGAGCAGTACTTC	CASSNSAAGPGEQYF
TRBJ2-2	.	TRBV2	few	TGTGCCAGCAGCCGACTAGAAATAACCGGGGAGCTGTTTTTT	CASSRLEITGELFF
TRBJ2-1	.	TRBV29-1	few	TGCAGCGCCTTACGTTACAATGAGCAGTTCTTC	CSALRYNEQFF
TRBJ1-2	.	TRBV7-2	.	TGTGCCAGCAGCCCACGACAGTCCGCTAACTATGGCTACACCTTC	CASSPRQSANYGYTF
TRBJ2-1	TRBD1	TRBV5-1	.	TGCGCCAGCAGCTTGGGGCAGGGGGCTACCGGATCTTTCAATGAGCAGTTCTTC	CASSLGQGATGSFNEQFF
TRBJ1-1	TRBD1	TRBV7-8	.	TGTGCCAGCAGCCTAAACCTCAGGGGGGGGACTGAAGCTTTCTTT	CASSLNLRGGTEAFF
TRBJ2-1	TRBD2	TRBV20-1	few	TGCAGTGCCCGCGATGCGGGGGGCGGTTCTTTCAATGAGCAGTTCTTC	CSARDAGGGSFNEQFF
TRBJ2-7	.	TRBV5-1	few	TGCGCCAGCAGCTTGCCAGAGACTTCCTACGAGCAGTACTTC	CASSLPETSYEQYF
TRBJ2-5	.	TRBV5-5	few	TGTGCCAGCAGCTCGAGTGGGGGCCCGGAGACCCAGTACTTC	CASSSSGGPETQYF
TRBJ2-5	TRBD1	TRBV12-3/TRBV12-4	.	TGTGCCAGCAGTTCCCGGGACAGGGTAACCGGGACCCAGTACTTC	CASSSRDRVTGTQYF
TRBJ1-6	TRBD1	TRBV20-1	many	TGCAGTGCTAGATCCGGGACAGGGGGGAATTCACCCCTCCACTTT	CSARSGTGGNSPLHF
TRBJ2-1	TRBD1	TRBV5-1	few	TGCGCCAGCAGCCCACCGGGACAGACAACCTACAATGAGCAGTTCTTC	CASSPPGQTTYNEQFF
TRBJ2-7	TRBD2	TRBV27	.	TGTGCCAGCAGTTCACTAGCGGGAGACCACGAGCAGTACTTC	CASSSLAGDHEQYF
TRBJ1-1	TRBD1	TRBV5-1	.	TGCGCCAGCAGGGGGACAGGGGAAGGTCATAACACTGAAGCTTTCTTT	CASRGTGEGHNTEAFF
TRBJ1-5	TRBD1	TRBV5-1	many	TGCGCCAGCAGCACGCAGGGGGGACAGCCCCAGCATTTT	CASSTQGGQPQHF
TRBJ2-2	.	TRBV25-1	few	TGTGCCAGCAGTGAATCGGAATCTGCTGGGGCCGGGGAGCTGTTTTTT	CASSESESAGAGELFF
TRBJ1-2	TRBD1	TRBV5-1	few	TGCGCCAGCAGCCCGGACAGGAGCTATGGCTACACCTTC	CASSPDRSYGYTF